This paragraph covers one T cell receptor (beta chain) sequence. What antigen it recognizes has not been identified. Base qualities are not recorded, but no much larger clone differs from it by a single base. The data belong to a study of radiotherapy plus CTLA-4 blockade in lung cancer listed by TCRdb under 2018. About the study as a whole: Among enrolled patients, roughly 17% had an objective response and 31% reached disease control.

The study tested focal radiation therapy combined with CTLA-4 blockade (ipilimumab) in patients with chemo-refractory metastatic non-small-cell lung cancer. Library construction relied on the immunoSEQ multiplex PCR assay. What TCRdb holds here is the immuneACCESS table cut down to in-frame rearrangements. Part of the clones is not present; checked against another copy, under half of the missing clones reflect an unresolved V gene, and the others are unexplained. Counted in this sample were 45,000 or so clones; 70% to 75% of them appeared once. The top ten clones comprise around 3.4% of the sample. From V the trimming removes 5 bases and from J it removes 8 bases, while the gene matches leave 11 bases of the junction unaccounted for. In the germline V gene (reference sequence), CDR1 corresponds to SGHNT and CDR2 to YYREEE. The CDR3 runs 14 residues from the cysteine to the phenylalanine. Of the read, only the CDR3 DNA is kept; its 42 bases are in frame from base 1.

The investigation overall reported the following: The strongest predictors of response, as reported, were early dynamic changes in blood T cell clones along with a rise in serum interferon-beta after radiation. After treatment with radiotherapy and ipilimumab, TCR clones that originated in tumors expanded in peripheral blood.

This TCR came from a human donor with non-small cell lung cancer who had a complete response to radiotherapy plus ipilimumab. Specimen: peripheral blood, collected from a patient treated with radiotherapy plus ipilimumab. The receptor chain draws on TRBV5-4 and TRBJ2-7, and TRBD1 matches 9 of the central bases. CDR3 loop: CASSNRGQGWQQYF. The sequence in DNA is TGTGCCAGCAGTAATAGGGGACAGGGATGGCAGCAGTACTTC.